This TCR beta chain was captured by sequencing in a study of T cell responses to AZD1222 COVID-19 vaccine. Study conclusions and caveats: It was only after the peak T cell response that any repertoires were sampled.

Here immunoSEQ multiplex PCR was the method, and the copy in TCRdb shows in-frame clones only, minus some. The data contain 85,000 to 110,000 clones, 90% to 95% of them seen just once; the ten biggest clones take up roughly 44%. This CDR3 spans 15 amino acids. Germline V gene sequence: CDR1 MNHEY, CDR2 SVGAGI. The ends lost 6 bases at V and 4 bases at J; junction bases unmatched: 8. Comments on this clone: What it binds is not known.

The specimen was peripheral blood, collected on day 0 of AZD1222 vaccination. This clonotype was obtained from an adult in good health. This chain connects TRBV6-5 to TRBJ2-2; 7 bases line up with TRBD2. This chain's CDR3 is CASSGGRSVTGELFF. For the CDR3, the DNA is TGTGCCAGCAGCGGGGGGAGATCGGTCACCGGGGAGCTGTTTTTT.